One and the same sample provided the 11 T cell receptor beta chains below, sequenced in a study of shared clonotypes between healthy human individuals. Some clones are missing from TCRdb's copy, which holds only in-frame ones; the method was immunoSEQ multiplex PCR. The sample has 950,000 to 1,300,000 clones; roughly 80% are singletons. Material for sequencing was memory CD4+ T cells sorted from blood. As for subset: CD45RA-negative fraction. Every receptor here comes from a young man in good health.

The V gene is TRBV9, the J gene TRBJ2-5; 7 bases match TRBD2. V trimming: 4 bases; J trimming: 1 base; junction bases outside the gene matches: 7. This CDR3 has 15 amino acids. Germline assignment: CDR1 SGDLS and CDR2 YYNGEE. The CDR3 protein is CASSPQRGTQETQYF. The CDR3 bases are TGTGCCAGCAGCCCCCAGCGGGGAACCCAAGAGACCCAGTACTTC.

The genes are TRBV5-3 and TRBJ2-3; 7 bases are shared with TRBD1. TRBV5-3 is flagged as an ORF with uncertain function. V trimming: 5 bases; J trimming: 4 bases; junction bases outside the gene matches: 7. The CDR3 covers 14 residues. In DNA form, the CDR3 reads TGTGCCAGAAGGCCACAGGGGTCCGCAGATACGCAGTATTTT. This translates into CARRPQGSADTQYF.

The rearrangement links TRBV6-6 to TRBJ2-2, with D possibly being TRBD1 (6 bases). V was shortened by 3 bases and J by 5 bases, with 10 bases between the two germline ends. CDR1 is MNHNY, CDR2 SVGAGI, per germline (reference sequence). CDR3 length: 14 residues. The CDR3 nucleotides read TGTGCCAGCAGTTATCTCCAGGGGACCGGGGAGCTGTTTTTT. It yields the protein CASSYLQGTGELFF.

The genes are TRBV5-1 and TRBJ2-7; 7 bases agree with TRBD1. Trimming took 4 bases from V and 2 from J; bases not matched to a gene: 12. Germline V gives CDR1 SGHRS, CDR2 YFSETQ. The CDR3 has 16 amino acids. In nucleotides, the CDR3 is TGCGCCAGCAGCGTCTCTTTAGGACAGGCCCCCTACGAGCAGTACTTC. Its protein product is CASSVSLGQAPYEQYF.

This clone showed up just a few times. The chain uses TRBV28 and TRBJ1-1; D gene unclear. The V end lost 11 bases, the J end lost 2 bases, and 21 bases lay between the germline ends. The length of the CDR3 is 15 residues. Germline loops: CDR1 MDHEN, CDR2 SYDVKM. In nucleotides, the CDR3 is TGTGCCGCCCACGGAGTAGCGGTTATTAACACTGAAGCTTTCTTT. Translated: CAAHGVAVINTEAFF.

The chain is built from TRBV6-6 and TRBJ2-7, with D perhaps TRBD2 (6 bases). Germline V gene lookup returns CDR1 MNHNY and CDR2 SVGAGI (reference sequence). The CDR3 is 16 residues long. The V gene lost 2 bases and the J gene lost 1 base, with 15 bases spanning the gap. The CDR3, as DNA: TGTGCCAGCAGTTACGGGGGGTCAGGAGGATCCTACGAGCAGTACTTC. It specifies CASSYGGSGGSYEQYF.

V and J are TRBV11-3 and TRBJ1-2; D is perhaps TRBD1 (5 bases). The CDR3 has 16 residues. V shed 4 bases and J shed 7 bases, with 22 bases lying between them. Germline V CDR1 and CDR2: SGHNT, YENEEA. CDR3 in DNA: TGTGCCAGCAGCTACCGGGGGTCTAGTCCGGGACGTGGCTACACCTTC. Translation: CASSYRGSSPGRGYTF.

The chain uses TRBV29-1 and TRBJ1-3; no reliable D call. CDR3 length: 12 residues. The germline V gene encodes CDR1 SQVTM and CDR2 ANQGSEA. Trimming pared 5 bases from V and 2 bases from J, leaving 7 bases between. The CDR3 sequence: CSVHGPGNTIYF. For the CDR3, the DNA is TGCAGCGTTCACGGACCTGGAAACACCATATATTTT.

The rearrangement links TRBV9 to TRBJ2-5; 13 positions match TRBD2. Trimming removed 0 bases from V and 2 bases from J; junction bases left unmatched: 4. The CDR3 is made up of 17 amino acids. Germline V gene lookup returns CDR1 SGDLS and CDR2 YYNGEE. CDR3 sequence: CASSVGTSGRVQETQYF. The CDR3 DNA sequence: TGTGCCAGCAGCGTAGGCACTAGCGGGAGGGTACAAGAGACCCAGTACTTC. Full variable domain (missing parts from reference TRBV9 and TRBJ2-5): DSGVTQTPKHLITATGQRVTLRCSPRSGDLSVYWYQQSLDQGLQFLIQYYNGEERAKGNILERFSAQQFPDLHSELNLSSLELGDSALYFCASSVGTSGRVQETQYFGPGTRLLVL.

The chain couples TRBV27 to TRBJ2-5; TRBD1 matches at 9 bases. CDR3 length: 15 residues. V lost 6 bases and J lost 5; bases outside the gene matches: 10. Germline V gene data show CDR1 as MNHEY and CDR2 as SMNVEV (reference sequence). CDR3 nucleotides: TGTGCCAGCAGCCGGGACAGGGAGGAAACCGAGACCCAGTACTTC. It translates to CASSRDREETETQYF.

Here the CDR3 DNA reads TGCGCCAGCAGCTTGGGAAACGGGAGGACCGAAGAGACCCAGTACTTC. As protein: CASSLGNGRTEETQYF. V is TRBV5-1 and J is TRBJ2-5; 7 nucleotides align to TRBD2. J lost 3 bases, V lost 0 bases, and 8 bases had no gene match. Germline CDR1 SGHRS, CDR2 YFSETQ. The CDR3 runs 16 residues.